The T cell receptor beta chain described here comes from a study of blood T cell repertoires in COVID-19. During the 2 weeks before they entered the study, exposed participants had met someone with a PCR-confirmed or clinician-diagnosed COVID-19 case. Germline V lookup: CDR1 LGHDT, CDR2 YNNKEL (reference sequence). V lost 1 base and J 14 bases, leaving 11 bases between the germline ends. This CDR3 is 12 amino acids long. Sequencing was performed with immunoSEQ multiplex PCR; in TCRdb, only in-frame clones are kept and a portion is missing. Of 150,000 or so clones detected, 87% appear once; the ten largest clones hold under 4.5%.

Material: PBMCs or T cells enriched from blood (not recorded which). The rearrangement links TRBV3-1 (or the pseudogene TRBV3-2) to TRBJ1-4; D unresolved. This receptor was identified in a woman aged 35 to 49 who had been exposed to COVID-19. The CDR3 spells CASSQGYSGLFF. DNA of the CDR3: TGTGCCAGCAGCCAAGGGTACTCGGGGCTGTTTTTT.